These 15 T cell receptor beta chains originate from one sample sequenced in a study of blood T cell repertoires in COVID-19 (dated by TCRdb to between 2020 and 2021). The method was the immunoSEQ multiplex PCR assay. TCRdb stores this immuneACCESS table with in-frame sequences only. Part of the clones is absent; in the studies checked, under half of the shortfall reflects unresolved V genes, and no reason is known for the rest. This sample lists about 150,000 clones; about four fifths were detected once. The ten largest clones take up 25% to 30% of the sample. The sequencing input was peripheral blood. Source of these receptors: a woman aged 55-70 years with acute or convalescent COVID-19.

This chain joins TRBV6-2 or TRBV6-3 and TRBJ2-1; D is undetermined. Per the germline V gene, CDR1 is MNHEY and CDR2 is SVGEGT. The CDR3 sequence is 11 residues long. With 1 base removed from V and 8 bases from J, the gap between germline ends came to 3 bases. The CDR3 DNA reads as TGTGCCAGCAGTTACTTCTATGAGCAGTTCTTC. Its translation is CASSYFYEQFF.

The chain uses TRBV3-1 (or the pseudogene TRBV3-2) and TRBJ1-5, with a possible D match to TRBD1 (6 bases). The CDR3 consists of 14 residues. Trimming left V 5 bases short and J 11 bases short, with 19 bases between. Germline-derived CDR1 and CDR2 are LGHDT and YNNKEL (reference sequence). CDR3 in DNA: TGTGCCAGCAGCGCCTCAGGGGCCCCTTTGACCCAGCATTTT. This sequence encodes CASSASGAPLTQHF.

This clone appeared once. This CDR3 is CASSPRDRGLVADTQYF. CDR3 DNA sequence: TGTGCCAGCAGCCCCCGGGACAGGGGGCTCGTGGCAGATACGCAGTATTTT. The chain recombines TRBV9 with TRBJ2-3, with 12 bases that match TRBD1. Germline-derived CDR1 and CDR2 are SGDLS and YYNGEE. The CDR3 runs 17 residues. V trimming: 4 bases; J trimming: 4 bases; junction bases outside the gene matches: 10.

This chain joins TRBV29-1 and TRBJ1-2; D is perhaps TRBD1 (5 bases). Germline values: CDR1 SQVTM, CDR2 ANQGSEA. There are 11 residues in the CDR3. Trimming took 7 bases from V and 5 from J, leaving 11 bases between them. CDR3 loop: CSGLGQYGYTF. CDR3 in DNA: TGCAGCGGCCTGGGGCAGTATGGCTACACCTTC.

V usage is TRBV7-8 and J usage is TRBJ1-6; D ambiguous. Trimming removed 4 bases at V and 13 bases at J, with 14 bases between. Germline lookup yields CDR1 SGHVS and CDR2 FQNEAQ. CDR3 length: 13 amino acids. The CDR3 DNA reads TGTGCCAGCAGCTCTTTGTATTCAGCGCCCCTCCACTTT. Translation gives CASSSLYSAPLHF.

CDR3: CASTPRGGADTQYF. In DNA, the CDR3 is TGTGCCAGCACCCCCCGGGGGGGCGCAGATACGCAGTATTTT. The chain recombines TRBV7-2 with TRBJ2-3, with 8 bases fitting TRBD2. The CDR3 length is 14 residues. Germline lookup yields CDR1 SGHTA and CDR2 FQGNSA. V shed 7 bases, J shed 4 bases, and the junction held 7 bases outside the gene matches.

The chain links TRBV6-5 to TRBJ1-6; TRBD1 might be the D (5 bases). Germline V CDR1 and CDR2: MNHEY, SVGAGI. V was pared by 4 bases and J by 13 bases, with 23 bases between. CDR3 length equals 16 residues. This chain's CDR3 is CASSWGRGRVGIPLHF. As DNA, the CDR3 is TGTGCCAGCAGTTGGGGTCGTGGCAGGGTGGGGATCCCCCTCCACTTT.

V gene TRBV7-3 combines with J gene TRBJ1-2, with D possibly matching TRBD1 (5 bases). V was shortened by 3 bases and J by 5 bases, with 10 bases between the two germline ends. The CDR3 sequence is 13 residues long. Per germline, CDR1 SGHTA and CDR2 FQGTGA. The chain's CDR3 is CASSLGRGYGYTF. The CDR3 DNA is TGTGCCAGCAGCTTGGGACGGGGGTATGGCTACACCTTC. The variable domain in full, completed from reference TRBV7-3 and TRBJ1-2, reads GAGVSQTPSNKVTEKGKYVELRCDPISGHTALYWYRQSLGQGPEFLIYFQGTGAADDSGLPNDRFFAVRPEGSVSTLKIQRTERGDSAVYLCASSLGRGYGYTFGSGTRLTVV.

The rearrangement joins TRBV19 to TRBJ2-1, with D maybe TRBD2 (7 bases). Germline CDR1 is LNHDA and CDR2 is SQIVND (reference sequence). Trimming left V 6 bases short and J 6 bases short, with 15 bases between. CDR3 length equals 14 residues. CDR3 in amino acids: CASRQAGALNEQFF. As DNA, the CDR3 is TGTGCCAGTAGGCAGGCGGGGGCCCTCAATGAGCAGTTCTTC.

This chain connects TRBV9 to TRBJ1-6; TRBD1 matches at 11 bases. With V trimmed by 3 bases and J by 6 bases, 2 bases remained unmatched. CDR1 and CDR2 (germline): SGDLS, YYNGEE. The CDR3 runs to 15 residues. CDR3 DNA: TGTGCCAGCAGCGACGGGACAGGGGGTAATTCACCCCTCCACTTT. It codes for CASSDGTGGNSPLHF. Combining the CDR3 with reference TRBV9 and TRBJ1-6 gives the whole variable domain DSGVTQTPKHLITATGQRVTLRCSPRSGDLSVYWYQQSLDQGLQFLIQYYNGEERAKGNILERFSAQQFPDLHSELNLSSLELGDSALYFCASSDGTGGNSPLHFGNGTRLTVT.

The table lists this clone with a count of one. The genes are TRBV27 and TRBJ2-1; 9 bases agree with TRBD1. Germline-derived CDR1 and CDR2 are MNHEY and SMNVEV (reference sequence). This CDR3 spans 15 amino acids. Trimming removed 11 bases from V and 4 bases from J; junction bases left unmatched: 12. For the CDR3, the DNA is TGTGCCGTTCGACCGGGACAGGGACTTTACAATGAGCAGTTCTTC. Translation: CAVRPGQGLYNEQFF.

This chain connects TRBV18 to TRBJ1-6; 9 bases fit TRBD1. The CDR3 contains 16 residues. The trim removed 0 bases at V and 7 bases at J, leaving 4 bases unmatched. CDR1 and CDR2 (germline): KGHSH, LQKENI. CDR3 sequence reads: CASSPPGQGTNSPLHF. The CDR3 region has the DNA TGTGCCAGCTCACCACCGGGACAGGGAACGAATTCACCCCTCCACTTT.

The chain links TRBV6-5 to TRBJ1-5; D remains unclear. Germline CDR1 reads MNHEY; CDR2 reads SVGAGI. CDR3 length equals 14 residues. The V end lost 0 bases, the J end lost 3 bases, and 6 bases lay between the germline ends. CDR3 region: CASSYSGFNQPQHF. Here the CDR3 DNA reads TGTGCCAGCAGTTACTCGGGCTTCAATCAGCCCCAGCATTTT.

The chain employs TRBV3-1 (or the pseudogene TRBV3-2) and TRBJ1-2, with 11 bases aligning to TRBD1. Germline lookup yields CDR1 LGHDT and CDR2 YNNKEL (reference sequence). J gave up 7 bases and V 4 bases, and 2 bases lay outside the gene matches. CDR3 length: 13 amino acids. The chain's CDR3 is CASSLGQGAGYTF. For the CDR3, the DNA is TGTGCCAGCAGCCTCGGACAGGGGGCTGGCTACACCTTC.

J is TRBJ1-5 and V is TRBV6-5; 7 bases are shared with TRBD1. The CDR3 sequence is 15 residues long. CDR1 MNHEY and CDR2 SVGAGI come from the germline V gene. V shed 6 bases and J 0 bases; nucleotides not matched to a gene: 5. CDR3 bases: TGTGCCAGCAGGGGAAACAGGGGTAGCAATCAGCCCCAGCATTTT. It specifies CASRGNRGSNQPQHF.